These 7 T cell receptor beta chains were all obtained from the same sample, sequenced in a study of blood T cells in healthy people across ages. Alongside a J-beta primer mix, a sample-barcoded 5' primer served in a second PCR lasting about 7 to 12 cycles. TCRdb reanalysed the 5' RACE reads using MiXCR and keeps one entry per CDR3 protein. The sample lists over 1,200,000 distinct CDR3 sequences; around 55% were seen once. The sample comprised blood. The receptor source for this set is a man between 18 and 35 years old in good health.

CDR3 nucleotide sequence: TGCGCCAGCAGCCCTCGGACTAGCGGGGGCCCGGCGAATGAGCAGTTCTTC. Its translation is CASSPRTSGGPANEQFF. The chain employs TRBV4-3 and TRBJ2-1; the match to TRBD2 covers 13 bases. V shed 4 bases and J 7 bases; nucleotides not matched to a gene: 10. Germline V CDR1 and CDR2: LGHNA, YSLEER. CDR3 length equals 17 residues.

V usage is TRBV5-6 and J usage is TRBJ1-5; D perhaps matches TRBD1 (5 bases). The CDR3 has 16 amino acids. Trimming pared 1 base from V and 3 bases from J, leaving 14 bases between. CDR1 and CDR2 (germline): SGHDT, YYEEEE. The CDR3 is CASSLWGSGPNQPQHF. The DNA of the CDR3 is TGTGCCAGCAGCTTGTGGGGCAGCGGCCCCAATCAGCCCCAGCATTTT.

This chain connects TRBV12-5 to TRBJ2-5, with 7 bases aligning to TRBD2. Losses at the gene ends were 6 bases for V and 4 bases for J; bases not matched to a gene: 11. In germline, CDR1 is LGHNT, CDR2 FRNRAP. There are 15 residues in the CDR3. CDR3 DNA: TGTGCTAGTGGCCCCCCACGGGGGGTCCGAGAGACCCAGTACTTC. Translation: CASGPPRGVRETQYF.

The chain couples TRBV12-3 or TRBV12-4 to TRBJ1-2; 8 nucleotides match TRBD1. This CDR3 spans 18 amino acids. Trimming cost V 6 bases and J 2 bases; bases outside gene matches: 17. CDR3 amino acids: CASSTNLLAGQGNYGYTF. The CDR3 coding sequence is TGTGCCAGCAGCACCAATCTACTCGCTGGACAGGGAAACTATGGCTACACCTTC.

As DNA, the CDR3 is TGTGCCAGCAGCTTAGGCTCGGGGGAGACGAGCAATCAGCCCCAGCATTTT. It codes for CASSLGSGETSNQPQHF. The rearrangement links TRBV7-9 to TRBJ1-5; maybe TRBD1 (5 bases). Germline CDR1 SEHNR, CDR2 FQNEAQ (reference sequence). There are 17 residues in the CDR3. V was clipped by 1 base and J by 1 base, with 14 bases between them.

The gene calls are TRBV7-9 and TRBJ1-1, with D perhaps matching TRBD1 (6 bases). Germline V gene data show CDR1 as SEHNR and CDR2 as FQNEAQ (reference sequence). Trimming cost V 5 bases and J 1 base, with 11 bases left between them. The CDR3 runs to 14 residues. Here the CDR3 reads CASSPGQKNTEAFF. The CDR3 DNA follows: TGTGCCAGCAGCCCAGGACAGAAGAACACTGAAGCTTTCTTT.

This clonotype was seen more than once but under ten times. The rearrangement links TRBV27 to TRBJ1-5; 7 bases align to TRBD1. The CDR3 contains 14 residues. Per the germline V gene, CDR1 is MNHEY and CDR2 is SMNVEV (reference sequence). V lost 8 bases and J lost 0; bases outside the gene matches: 4. CDR3 coding DNA: TGTGCCAGCCGGACAGGAAATAGCAATCAGCCCCAGCATTTT. This translates into CASRTGNSNQPQHF.